Below, one TCR beta chain is given with its context. Its cognate antigen is unknown. Generated by immunoSEQ multiplex PCR, the TCRdb table keeps only in-frame clones and is missing some. The repertoire includes 55,000 to 75,000 clones, around 95% of them detected once, and about 4.2% sits in the top ten. This entry belongs to a study of cytomegalovirus exposure and HLA in healthy donors. The germline CDR1 and CDR2 sequences are MNHNS and SASEGT. This CDR3 has 15 residues. J lost 2 bases, V lost 7 bases, and 10 bases had no gene match. Findings of the study overall: Most TCR sequences showed up rarely, but some public TCRs showed up in many donors.

The sample taken for sequencing was PBMCs. This clonotype originated in a young man in good health and CMV-seropositive. The chain links TRBV6-1 to TRBJ2-7; TRBD1 matches at 8 bases. The chain's CDR3 is CASNTDRVGPYEQYF. The CDR3 DNA sequence: TGTGCCAGCAATACGGACAGGGTAGGACCCTACGAGCAGTACTTC.